The next 19 T cell receptor beta chains were all read from a single sample in a study of T-cell memory formation after mild COVID-19. In TCRdb, the 5' RACE reads were re-called with MiXCR into one record per CDR3 protein. The table lists about 270,000 distinct CDR3 sequences, about 16% of them singletons, with approximately 25% in the top ten. The specimen was PBMCs or a T cell subset sorted from them (not recorded which). The receptors originated from a man aged 18 to 30 who had mild COVID-19 (a few samples of this study predate the infection). Cell type and time point are not known.

This clonotype was seen only a few times. The CDR3 DNA follows: TGTGCCATCAGTGAAGTGGGAGGGTCCGAGCAGTACGTC. The encoded protein is CAISEVGGSEQYV. The chain recombines TRBV10-3 with TRBJ2-7; 7 positions agree with TRBD2. The CDR3 is 13 residues long. The V and J ends lost 3 bases and 6 bases, in that order; junction bases with no gene match: 5. The germline gives CDR1 ENHRY, CDR2 SYGVKD.

The chain uses TRBV4-2 and TRBJ2-4; D is undetermined. Germline V gives CDR1 LGHNA, CDR2 YNFKEQ. The CDR3 totals 14 residues. Trimming took 0 bases from V and 4 from J, leaving 7 bases between them. CDR3: CASSQEFGKNIQYF. The CDR3 bases are TGTGCCAGCAGCCAAGAATTCGGTAAAAACATTCAGTACTTC.

This clonotype was detected a few times. The chain is built from TRBV18 and TRBJ2-1; 9 bases agree with TRBD1. J gave up 8 bases and V 5 bases, and 4 bases lay outside the gene matches. The CDR3 runs 13 residues. Germline-derived CDR1 and CDR2 are KGHSH and LQKENI. The CDR3 spells CASSSGQGDEQFF. CDR3 DNA: TGTGCCAGCTCATCGGGACAGGGTGATGAGCAGTTCTTC.

Only a few counts were recorded for this clonotype. The V gene is TRBV7-2, the J gene TRBJ1-2; TRBD1 aligns across 10 bases. V lost 5 bases and J lost 5; bases outside the gene matches: 14. CDR1 SGHTA and CDR2 FQGNSA come from the germline V gene. The CDR3 runs to 17 residues. Here the CDR3 reads CASSAPPGTGDRYGYTF. The CDR3 DNA follows: TGTGCCAGCAGCGCCCCCCCGGGGACAGGGGACCGTTATGGCTACACCTTC.

This clonotype was detected only a few times. The gene calls are TRBV6-2 or TRBV6-3 and TRBJ2-3, with TRBD2 matching over 7 bases. From germline, CDR1 is MNHEY and CDR2 SVGEGT. The CDR3 sequence is 14 residues long. Germline trimming cut 8 bases from V and 2 bases from J; bases unmatched to any gene: 7. The CDR3 protein is CASGTTRNTDTQYF. DNA for the CDR3: TGTGCCAGCGGGACTACCCGAAACACAGATACGCAGTATTTT.

The table lists this clonotype with a few counts. J is TRBJ2-7 and V is TRBV9; D could derive from TRBD1 or TRBD2 (5 bases each). Trimming removed 0 bases from V and 4 bases from J, with 14 bases in between. The CDR3 sequence is 15 residues long. Looked up from germline, CDR1 is SGDLS and CDR2 is YYNGEE. Written as DNA, the CDR3 is TGTGCCAGCAGCGTAGCCGGGACCCCTGGTTACGAGCAGTACTTC. The encoded protein is CASSVAGTPGYEQYF.

This clonotype was detected a few times. V is TRBV20-1 and J is TRBJ1-2, with D perhaps TRBD1 (5 bases). The CDR3 totals 14 residues. V lost 6 bases and J 0 bases, leaving 14 bases between the germline ends. Germline loops: CDR1 DFQATT, CDR2 SNEGSKA (reference sequence). Here the CDR3 reads CSAGGGAANYGYTF. The CDR3 DNA is TGCAGTGCCGGGGGGGGAGCGGCTAACTATGGCTACACCTTC.

V usage is TRBV10-3 and J usage is TRBJ2-7; a weak D match, TRBD2 (6 bases). V was shortened by 4 bases and J by 3 bases, with 10 bases between the two germline ends. Germline loops: CDR1 ENHRY, CDR2 SYGVKD. The CDR3 runs to 13 residues. CDR3 DNA: TGTGCCATCAGTGTGGAGGGGAGCTACGAGCAGTACGTC. Amino acid sequence: CAISVEGSYEQYV.

This clonotype was counted only a few times. The J gene is TRBJ2-1, the V gene TRBV20-1, with TRBD1 matching 7 bases. CDR3 length: 15 amino acids. The germline V gene has CDR1 DFQATT and CDR2 SNEGSKA (reference sequence). The junction had 3 bases not matched to a gene; V was cut back by 1 base and J by 0 bases. CDR3 residues: CSARGPGGSYNEQFF. The CDR3 DNA is TGCAGTGCTAGAGGTCCAGGGGGCTCCTACAATGAGCAGTTCTTC.

V usage is TRBV25-1 and J usage is TRBJ1-1; D gene ambiguous. The V and J ends lost 6 bases and 7 bases respectively, with 12 bases between them. This CDR3 comprises 12 residues. Germline assignment: CDR1 MGHDK and CDR2 SYGVNS. This CDR3 reads CASRGSGGEAFF. The CDR3 DNA reads TGTGCCAGCAGGGGGTCGGGCGGTGAAGCTTTCTTT.

A few counts support this clonotype. The CDR3 bases are TGTGCCAGCAGTTTATCGGGACCAGTCAATGAGCAGTTCTTC. Amino acids: CASSLSGPVNEQFF. The V gene is TRBV12-3 or TRBV12-4, the J gene TRBJ2-1; TRBD1 or TRBD2 may be the D gene (5 bases each). V gave up 2 bases and J gave up 6 bases, with 11 bases separating them. This CDR3 spans 14 amino acids.

This clonotype was seen at least ten times. The chain links TRBV11-2 to TRBJ1-5; 7 bases align to TRBD1. In germline, CDR1 is SGHAT, CDR2 FQNNGV. The trim removed 6 bases at V and 5 bases at J, leaving 10 bases unmatched. There are 15 residues in the CDR3. CDR3: CASSSRGGQHQPQHF. The CDR3 nucleotides are TGTGCCAGCAGTTCCCGGGGGGGACAGCATCAGCCCCAGCATTTT.

This clonotype has just a few counts. This chain joins TRBV19 and TRBJ1-1; D call uncertain. Trimming left V 7 bases short and J 0 bases short, with 12 bases between. There are 14 residues in the CDR3. The V gene's germline CDR1 is LNHDA and CDR2 SQIVND (reference sequence). CDR3 sequence reads: CASTPYALNTEAFF. CDR3 bases: TGTGCCAGTACCCCGTACGCCCTGAACACTGAAGCTTTCTTT. The full variable domain, in which reference TRBV19 and TRBJ1-1 provide the parts outside the CDR3, is DGGITQSPKYLFRKEGQNVTLSCEQNLNHDAMYWYRQDPGQGLRLIYYSQIVNDFQKGDIAEGYSVSREKKESFPLTVTSAQKNPTAFYLCASTPYALNTEAFFGQGTRLTVV.

Many counts were recorded for this clonotype. This chain connects TRBV29-1 to TRBJ1-1; D is undetermined. The V end was cut by 3 bases, the J end by 3 bases, with 11 bases between. Germline CDR1 and CDR2: SQVTM and ANQGSEA. This CDR3 spans 13 amino acids. CDR3 region: CSVEKGWDTEAFF. The CDR3 region has the DNA TGCAGCGTTGAGAAGGGTTGGGACACTGAAGCTTTCTTT.

This clonotype was found a few times. This chain uses TRBV6-5 with TRBJ2-5; either TRBD1 or TRBD2 may supply D (6 bases each). Deletions cut 7 bases from V and 9 bases from J, with 33 bases between. Per the germline V gene, CDR1 is MNHEY and CDR2 is SVGAGI. This CDR3 spans 18 amino acids. In nucleotides, the CDR3 is TGTGCCAGCAATTCCGTGGGTTACGGGGGCCCCCCCCGGTTGGCCCAGTACTTC. It yields the protein CASNSVGYGGPPRLAQYF.

Ten or more counts support this clonotype. This chain joins TRBV20-1 and TRBJ2-3, with TRBD2 identical over 7 bases. There are 13 residues in the CDR3. Germline CDR1 and CDR2: DFQATT and SNEGSKA (reference sequence). Unmatched junction bases numbered 1, after V lost 3 bases and J lost 1 base. The CDR3 nucleotides are TGCAGTGCTAGTCGGGGGGGCACAGATACGCAGTATTTT. Protein product: CSASRGGTDTQYF.

The rearrangement joins TRBV7-2 to TRBJ1-1; unclear D gene. The V end lost 3 bases, the J end lost 4 bases, and 21 bases lay between the germline ends. CDR1 is SGHTA and CDR2 is FQGNSA in the germline V gene. The CDR3 length is 17 residues. DNA of the CDR3: TGTGCCAGCAGCTTGCCGGGTAGAGGAGTGAGGACCACTGAAGCTTTCTTT. Protein sequence: CASSLPGRGVRTTEAFF.

The rearrangement joins TRBV6-2 or TRBV6-3 to TRBJ2-4, with a possible D match to TRBD1 (5 bases). CDR3 size: 15 residues. The ends were cut back, 5 bases at V and 0 bases at J, with 11 bases in the middle. Germline V gene lookup returns CDR1 MNHEY and CDR2 SVGEGT. The CDR3 loop is CASSRTRLAKNIQYF. CDR3 sequence (DNA): TGTGCCAGCAGTCGGACAAGGCTAGCCAAAAACATTCAGTACTTC.

The V gene is TRBV20-1, the J gene TRBJ2-2; 9 bases agree with TRBD2. CDR1 is DFQATT and CDR2 is SNEGSKA in the germline V gene (reference sequence). Unmatched junction bases numbered 0, after V lost 3 bases and J lost 1 base. This CDR3 is built from 14 residues. The chain's CDR3 is CSARTSGNTGELFF. The CDR3, as DNA: TGCAGTGCTAGGACTAGCGGGAACACCGGGGAGCTGTTTTTT.